The next 10 T cell receptor beta chains were all read from a single sample in a study of blood T cell repertoires in COVID-19. This table comes from immunoSEQ multiplex PCR, and its TCRdb copy is limited to in-frame clones, with some not included. The table shows 400,000 to 550,000 clones, with around nine tenths occurring only once. Material: peripheral blood. Receptors originate from a woman aged 30 to 39 with acute or convalescent COVID-19.

V and J are TRBV6-5 and TRBJ2-3, with D unclear. The CDR3 is 13 amino acids. Trimming took off 7 bases at V and 1 base at J, with 9 bases between the two ends. CDR1 and CDR2 (germline): MNHEY, SVGAGI. This CDR3 is CASNLLGTDTQYF. The CDR3 coding sequence is TGTGCCAGCAACCTTTTAGGCACAGATACGCAGTATTTT.

This clone was observed once. The chain has TRBV6-5 and TRBJ1-1; D not resolved. Germline V CDR1 and CDR2: MNHEY, SVGAGI. The length of the CDR3 is 15 residues. Trimming removed 2 bases at V and 1 base at J, with 11 bases between. Written as DNA, the CDR3 is TGTGCCAGCAGTTACGATACACAGTCGAACACTGAAGCTTTCTTT. Protein sequence: CASSYDTQSNTEAFF.

The V call is TRBV12-3 or TRBV12-4, the J call TRBJ1-1; D unresolved. Trimming cost V 3 bases and J 10 bases, with 9 bases left between them. The CDR3 extends over 11 amino acids. CDR3 loop: CASSFAGGAFF. CDR3 bases: TGTGCCAGCAGTTTCGCTGGAGGAGCTTTCTTT.

J is TRBJ2-3 and V is TRBV7-3, with D maybe TRBD1 (6 bases). V lost 0 bases and J 8 bases, leaving 15 bases between the germline ends. The CDR3 has 15 amino acids. Germline lookup yields CDR1 SGHTA and CDR2 FQGTGA. The CDR3 sequence: CASSLTRQGRGTQYF. CDR3 DNA sequence: TGTGCCAGCAGCTTAACTCGCCAGGGCAGGGGTACGCAGTATTTT.

The chain carries TRBV7-3 and TRBJ1-1; D gene uncertain. Deletions cut 3 bases from V and 0 bases from J, with 8 bases between. From germline, CDR1 is SGHTA and CDR2 FQGTGA. This CDR3 contains 14 residues. CDR3 in DNA: TGTGCCAGCAGCTTTTCCTCTATGAACACTGAAGCTTTCTTT. Encoded protein: CASSFSSMNTEAFF.

V and J are TRBV25-1 and TRBJ1-1; no reliable D call. The CDR3 is 16 residues long. Germline CDR1 MGHDK, CDR2 SYGVNS. The V end was cut by 4 bases, the J end by 3 bases, with 18 bases between. CDR3 loop: CASSALKSVGDTEAFF. The CDR3 nucleotides are TGTGCCAGCAGTGCTCTCAAATCCGTCGGGGACACTGAAGCTTTCTTT.

The chain joins TRBV6-1 to TRBJ2-7; TRBD1 aligns across 8 bases. The CDR3 runs 18 residues. J was trimmed by 1 base and V by 2 bases; bases with no gene match: 13. Germline CDR1 is MNHNS and CDR2 is SASEGT. The CDR3 sequence is CASSEPPRDRIISYEQYF. The CDR3 region has the DNA TGTGCCAGCAGTGAACCACCTCGGGACAGGATAATTTCCTACGAGCAGTACTTC.

This chain links TRBV7-3 with TRBJ1-6, with 9 bases fitting TRBD1. From germline, CDR1 is SGHTA and CDR2 FQGTGA. The length of the CDR3 is 15 residues. Losses at the gene ends were 3 bases for V and 9 bases for J; bases not matched to a gene: 6. The CDR3 DNA reads as TGTGCCAGCAGCTTGGGACAGGGAGTTGGTTCACCCCTCCACTTT. This encodes CASSLGQGVGSPLHF.

DNA of the CDR3: TGCAGTGCGAGTATCGAGGAAAAACTGTTTTTT. This translates into CSASIEEKLFF. This chain connects TRBV20-1 to TRBJ1-4; D is uncertain. CDR1 and CDR2 (germline): DFQATT, SNEGSKA (reference sequence). The CDR3 is made up of 11 amino acids. V shed 6 bases and J shed 8 bases, with 10 bases lying between them.

The chain couples TRBV27 to TRBJ2-7; 9 positions agree with TRBD2. Germline lookup yields CDR1 MNHEY and CDR2 SMNVEV (reference sequence). This CDR3 comprises 16 residues. Unmatched junction bases numbered 13, after V lost 5 bases and J lost 5 bases. DNA of the CDR3: TGTGCCAGCAGTATAACCTTAGCGGGGGCCAGACACGAGCAGTACTTC. Translated: CASSITLAGARHEQYF.